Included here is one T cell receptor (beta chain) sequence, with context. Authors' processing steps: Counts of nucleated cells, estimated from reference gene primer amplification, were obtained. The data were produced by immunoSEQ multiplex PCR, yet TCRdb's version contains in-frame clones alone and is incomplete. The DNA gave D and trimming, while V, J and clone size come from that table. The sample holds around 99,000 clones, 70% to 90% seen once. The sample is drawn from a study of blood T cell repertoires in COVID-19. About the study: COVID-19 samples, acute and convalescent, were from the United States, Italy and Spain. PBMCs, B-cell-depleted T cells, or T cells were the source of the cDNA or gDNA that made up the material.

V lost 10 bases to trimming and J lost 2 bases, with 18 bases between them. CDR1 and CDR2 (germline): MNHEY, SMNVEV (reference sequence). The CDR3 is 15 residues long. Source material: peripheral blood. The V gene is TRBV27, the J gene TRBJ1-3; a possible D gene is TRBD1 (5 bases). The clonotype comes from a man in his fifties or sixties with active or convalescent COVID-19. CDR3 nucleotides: TGTGCCACCCGGCGGGGGGGATCCACTGGAAACACCATATATTTT. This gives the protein CATRRGGSTGNTIYF.